This T cell receptor (beta chain) emerged from a study of spatial heterogeneity in lung cancer. Study conclusions and caveats: Mutation counts in tumors were tracked by counts of expanded intratumoral alpha and beta TCRs.

TCRdb independently ran MiXCR on the 5' RACE reads; one entry per CDR3 protein. This sample carries 2,300 or so distinct CDR3 sequences, approximately 19% of them seen once, and the ten largest clones take more than 8%. Time point in this sample: sample taken at primary tumor resection. The CDR3 sequence is 17 residues long. CDR1 and CDR2 from the germline V gene are MDHEN and SYDVKM. Trimming removed 2 bases at V and 3 bases at J, with 19 bases between. By sample share, this clonotype is large. Its antigen is still unknown. This receptor was obtained from a male donor with early-stage non-small cell lung cancer. V and J are TRBV28 and TRBJ1-2; D unresolved. The input for sequencing was lung tumor tissue, taken at surgery. The CDR3 loop is CASSLVLGPRRDYGYTF. The CDR3 DNA is TGTGCCAGCAGTTTAGTGCTTGGACCCAGAAGAGACTATGGCTACACCTTC.